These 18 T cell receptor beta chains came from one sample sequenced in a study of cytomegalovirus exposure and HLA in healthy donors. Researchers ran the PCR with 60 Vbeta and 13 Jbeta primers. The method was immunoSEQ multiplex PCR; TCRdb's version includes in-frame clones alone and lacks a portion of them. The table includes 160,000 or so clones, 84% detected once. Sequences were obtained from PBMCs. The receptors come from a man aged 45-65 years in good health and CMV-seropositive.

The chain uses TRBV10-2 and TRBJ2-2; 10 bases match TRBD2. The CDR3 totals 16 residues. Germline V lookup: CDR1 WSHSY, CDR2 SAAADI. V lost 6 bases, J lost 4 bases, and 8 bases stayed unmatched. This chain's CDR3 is CASSRGASGSTGELFF. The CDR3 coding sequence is TGCGCCAGCAGCCGGGGGGCTAGCGGGAGCACCGGGGAGCTGTTTTTT.

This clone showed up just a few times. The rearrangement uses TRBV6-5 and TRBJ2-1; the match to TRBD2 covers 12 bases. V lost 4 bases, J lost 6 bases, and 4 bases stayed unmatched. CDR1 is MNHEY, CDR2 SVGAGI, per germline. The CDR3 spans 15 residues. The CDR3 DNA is TGTGCCAGCAGTTTTGGACTAGCGGGGTCCAATGAGCAGTTCTTC. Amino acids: CASSFGLAGSNEQFF.

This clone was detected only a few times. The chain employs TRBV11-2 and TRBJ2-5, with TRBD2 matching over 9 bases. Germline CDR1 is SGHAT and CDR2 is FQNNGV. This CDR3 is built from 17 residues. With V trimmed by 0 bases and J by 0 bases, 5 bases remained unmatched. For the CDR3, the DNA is TGTGCCAGCAGCTTAGAGCTGCGGGGGGGAGACCAAGAGACCCAGTACTTC. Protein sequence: CASSLELRGGDQETQYF.

DNA of the CDR3: TGTGCCAGCAGGAAAGCAGGGACCTACGAGCAGTACTTC. This codes for CASRKAGTYEQYF. The rearrangement uses TRBV6-1 and TRBJ2-7; weak D call: TRBD1 (5 bases). Germline V gives CDR1 MNHNS, CDR2 SASEGT. The V end lost 6 bases, the J end lost 2 bases, and 11 bases lay between the germline ends. The CDR3 contains 13 residues.

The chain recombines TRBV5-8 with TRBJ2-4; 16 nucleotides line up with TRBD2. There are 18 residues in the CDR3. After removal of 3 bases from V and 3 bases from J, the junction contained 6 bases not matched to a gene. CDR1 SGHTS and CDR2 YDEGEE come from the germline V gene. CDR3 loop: CASSSGTSGRVVKNIQYF. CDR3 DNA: TGTGCCAGCAGCTCCGGGACTAGCGGGAGGGTAGTCAAAAACATTCAGTACTTC.

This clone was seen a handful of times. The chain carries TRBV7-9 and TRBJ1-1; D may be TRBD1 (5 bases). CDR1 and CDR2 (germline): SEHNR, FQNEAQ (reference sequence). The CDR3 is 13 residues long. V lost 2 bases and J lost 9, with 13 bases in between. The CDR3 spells CASSLSAEGKAFF. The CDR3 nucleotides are TGTGCCAGCAGCTTAAGCGCGGAGGGGAAAGCTTTCTTT.

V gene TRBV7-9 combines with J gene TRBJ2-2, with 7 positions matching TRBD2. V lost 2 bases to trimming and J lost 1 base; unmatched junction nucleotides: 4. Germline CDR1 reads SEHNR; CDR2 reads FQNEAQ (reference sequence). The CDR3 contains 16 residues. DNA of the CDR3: TGTGCCAGCAGCTTATTGGGCGGGAGGAACACCGGGGAGCTGTTTTTT. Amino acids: CASSLLGGRNTGELFF.

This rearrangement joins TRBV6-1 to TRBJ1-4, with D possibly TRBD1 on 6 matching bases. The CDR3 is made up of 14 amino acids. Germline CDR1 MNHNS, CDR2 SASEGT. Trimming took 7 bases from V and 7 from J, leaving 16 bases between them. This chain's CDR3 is CASISFLGGEKLFF. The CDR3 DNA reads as TGTGCCAGCATCTCTTTTTTAGGGGGTGAAAAACTGTTTTTT.

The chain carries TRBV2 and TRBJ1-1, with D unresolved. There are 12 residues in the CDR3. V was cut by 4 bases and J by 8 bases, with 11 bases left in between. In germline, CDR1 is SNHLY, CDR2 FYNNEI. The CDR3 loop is CASSAAQAEAFF. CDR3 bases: TGTGCCAGCAGTGCTGCTCAGGCCGAAGCTTTCTTT.

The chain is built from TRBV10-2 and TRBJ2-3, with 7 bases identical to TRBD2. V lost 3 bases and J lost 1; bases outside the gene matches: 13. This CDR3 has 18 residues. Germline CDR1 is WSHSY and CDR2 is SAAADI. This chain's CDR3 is CASSDPPETSIGTDTQYF. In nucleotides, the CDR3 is TGCGCCAGCAGTGACCCCCCGGAGACTAGCATCGGCACAGATACGCAGTATTTT.

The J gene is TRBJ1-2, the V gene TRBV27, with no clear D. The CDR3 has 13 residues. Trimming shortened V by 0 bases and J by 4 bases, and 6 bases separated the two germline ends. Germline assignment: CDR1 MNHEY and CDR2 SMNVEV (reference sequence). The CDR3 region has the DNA TGTGCCAGCAGTTTATCGGGGAGCTATGGCTACACCTTC. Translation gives CASSLSGSYGYTF.

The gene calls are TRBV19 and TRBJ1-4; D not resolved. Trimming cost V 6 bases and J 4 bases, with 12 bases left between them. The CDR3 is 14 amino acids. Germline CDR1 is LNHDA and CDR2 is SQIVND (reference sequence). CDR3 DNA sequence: TGTGCCAGTAGGAATGGGCCAGTTAATGAAAAACTGTTTTTT. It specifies CASRNGPVNEKLFF.

The CDR3 nucleotides read TGTGCCAGCGCCGGTTTAGCGGGGGGAAGCTCCTACAATGAGCAGTTCTTC. This translates into CASAGLAGGSSYNEQFF. The V call is TRBV27, the J call TRBJ2-1; 10 nucleotides agree with TRBD2. The CDR3 is 17 residues long. Germline V CDR1 and CDR2: MNHEY, SMNVEV (reference sequence). The trim removed 8 bases at V and 0 bases at J, leaving 10 bases unmatched.

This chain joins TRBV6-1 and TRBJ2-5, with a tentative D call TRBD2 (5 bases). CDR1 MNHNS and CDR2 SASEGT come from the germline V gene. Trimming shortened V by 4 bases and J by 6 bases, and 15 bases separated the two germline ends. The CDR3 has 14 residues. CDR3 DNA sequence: TGTGCCAGCAGTGCGGACCCTGGAGGAAAGACCCAGTACTTC. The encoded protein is CASSADPGGKTQYF.

CDR3 sequence (DNA): TGTGCCAGCAGTGATCAACAGATCCAAGAGACCCAGTACTTC. Protein product: CASSDQQIQETQYF. The chain has TRBV2 and TRBJ2-5; D is unresolved. Between the trimmed V and J ends, which lost 3 bases and 1 base, there was a span of 9 bases. The CDR3 is 14 residues long. Germline V gene lookup returns CDR1 SNHLY and CDR2 FYNNEI.

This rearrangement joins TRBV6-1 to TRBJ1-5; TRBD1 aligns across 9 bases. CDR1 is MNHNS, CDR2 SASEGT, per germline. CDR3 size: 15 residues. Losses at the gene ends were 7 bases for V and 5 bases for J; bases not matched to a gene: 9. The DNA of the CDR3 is TGTGCCAGCACTGCGGGACAGGGATACGATCAGCCCCAGCATTTT. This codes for CASTAGQGYDQPQHF.

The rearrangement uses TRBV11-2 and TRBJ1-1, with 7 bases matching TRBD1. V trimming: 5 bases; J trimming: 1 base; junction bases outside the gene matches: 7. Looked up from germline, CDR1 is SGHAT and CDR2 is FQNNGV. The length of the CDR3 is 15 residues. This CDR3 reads CASSVRQGSNTEAFF. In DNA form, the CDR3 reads TGTGCCAGCAGCGTAAGACAGGGATCGAACACTGAAGCTTTCTTT.

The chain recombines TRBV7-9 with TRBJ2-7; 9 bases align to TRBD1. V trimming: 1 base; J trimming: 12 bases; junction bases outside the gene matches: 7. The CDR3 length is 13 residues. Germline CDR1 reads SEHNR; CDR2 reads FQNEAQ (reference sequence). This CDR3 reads CASSLDGTGKVYF. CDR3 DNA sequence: TGTGCCAGCAGCTTAGACGGGACAGGGAAGGTGTACTTC.